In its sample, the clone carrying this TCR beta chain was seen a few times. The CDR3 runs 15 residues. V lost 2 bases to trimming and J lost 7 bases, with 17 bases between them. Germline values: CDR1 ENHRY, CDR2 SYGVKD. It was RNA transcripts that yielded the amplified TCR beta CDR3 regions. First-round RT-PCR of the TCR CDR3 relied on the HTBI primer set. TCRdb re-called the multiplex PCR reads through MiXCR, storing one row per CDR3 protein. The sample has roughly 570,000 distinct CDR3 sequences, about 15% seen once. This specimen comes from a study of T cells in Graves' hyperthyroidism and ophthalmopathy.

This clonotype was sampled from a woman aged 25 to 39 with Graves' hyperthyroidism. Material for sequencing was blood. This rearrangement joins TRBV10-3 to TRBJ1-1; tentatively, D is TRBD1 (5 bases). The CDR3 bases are TGTGCCATCAGTGAGCTGACAGTGGGGCCAGGTGAAGCTTTCTTT. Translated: CAISELTVGPGEAFF.